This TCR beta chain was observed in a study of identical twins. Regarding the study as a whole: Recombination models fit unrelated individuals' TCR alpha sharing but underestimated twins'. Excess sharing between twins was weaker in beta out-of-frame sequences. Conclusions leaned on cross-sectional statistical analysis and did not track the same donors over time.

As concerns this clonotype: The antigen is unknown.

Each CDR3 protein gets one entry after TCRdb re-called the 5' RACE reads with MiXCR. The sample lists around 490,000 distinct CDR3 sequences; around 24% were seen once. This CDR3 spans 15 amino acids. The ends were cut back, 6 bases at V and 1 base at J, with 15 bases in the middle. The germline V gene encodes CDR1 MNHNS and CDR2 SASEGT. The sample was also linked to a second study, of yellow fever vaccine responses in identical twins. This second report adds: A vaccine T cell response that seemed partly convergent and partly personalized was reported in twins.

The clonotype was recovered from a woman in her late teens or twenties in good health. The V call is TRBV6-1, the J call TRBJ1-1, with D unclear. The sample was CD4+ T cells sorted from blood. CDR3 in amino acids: CASRDLSLSNTEAFF. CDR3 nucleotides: TGTGCCAGCAGAGATCTCAGTCTCTCGAACACTGAAGCTTTCTTT.